This is a list of T cell receptor beta chains from one sample in a study of a mutant IDH1 vaccine in newly diagnosed glioma. Their specific antigens are unknown. Sequenced by immunoSEQ multiplex PCR; TCRdb stores in-frame clones only, minus some. This table has about 58,000 clones, around 84% appearing once. Sequenced material: PBMCs, taken from a glioma patient whose treatment included an IDH1 peptide vaccine. Receptors were obtained from a woman in her 50s with glioma. Each CDR3 is given with its conserved first and last residue. The D gene is left open where the match is weak. Not all rows give a size; the values are once, few, many and, for expanded clones, a class.

CDR3aa | CDR3nt | abundance | d_gene | j_gene | v_gene
CASSPQGSRKDSSYEQYF | TGTGCCAGCAGCCCACAGGGGTCGCGGAAAGATAGCTCCTACGAGCAGTACTTC | NA | TRBD1 | TRBJ2-7 | TRBV4-2
CAWSRVSSGNTIYF | TGTGCCTGGTCCCGGGTTAGCTCTGGAAACACCATATATTTT | NA | NA | TRBJ1-3 | TRBV30
CASSVGGYGYTF | TGTGCCAGCAGCGTAGGGGGTTATGGCTACACCTTC | NA | NA | TRBJ1-2 | TRBV9
CASSPSGADTEAFF | TGTGCCAGCAGCCCATCGGGCGCGGACACTGAAGCTTTCTTT | few | NA | TRBJ1-1 | TRBV9
CASSFSGGPPSHEQYF | TGTGCCAGCAGCTTTAGCGGGGGGCCCCCCTCCCACGAGCAGTACTTC | NA | TRBD2 | TRBJ2-7 | TRBV5-4
CASSATVNTEAFF | TGTGCCAGCAGCGCGACGGTGAACACTGAAGCTTTCTTT | once | NA | TRBJ1-1 | TRBV7-3
CASWDRESSYEQYF | TGTGCCAGTTGGGACAGGGAAAGCTCCTACGAGCAGTACTTC | NA | TRBD1 | TRBJ2-7 | TRBV2
CASSLYGGYQETQYF | TGCGCCAGCAGCTTGTACGGGGGGTACCAAGAGACCCAGTACTTC | NA | TRBD2 | TRBJ2-5 | TRBV5-1
CASSFATKGPGTGVQETQYF | TGTGCCAGCAGTTTCGCCACCAAGGGACCCGGGACAGGGGTCCAAGAGACCCAGTACTTC | NA | TRBD1 | TRBJ2-5 | TRBV28
CASSVAGSFSYEQYF | TGTGCCAGCAGCGTAGCCGGCAGCTTCTCCTACGAGCAGTACTTC | NA | NA | TRBJ2-7 | TRBV9
CASSPQGVNSPLHF | TGTGCCAGCAGCCCCCAGGGGGTGAATTCACCCCTCCACTTT | NA | TRBD1 | TRBJ1-6 | TRBV27
CASSAGYEQYF | TGTGCCAGCAGCGCCGGTTACGAGCAGTACTTC | NA | NA | TRBJ2-7 | TRBV5-6
CASSATRGFYGYTF | TGTGCCAGCAGCGCCACTAGGGGCTTCTATGGCTACACCTTC | NA | NA | TRBJ1-2 | TRBV6-5
CASSPTTGQGTGNTIYF | TGTGCCAGTAGTCCGACGACGGGACAGGGGACGGGAAACACCATATATTTT | NA | TRBD1 | TRBJ1-3 | TRBV19
CASSLTGSDNEQFF | TGCGCCAGCAGCCTAACCGGATCCGACAATGAGCAGTTCTTC | NA | NA | TRBJ2-1 | TRBV4-1
CAVGVPQGYGYTF | TGTGCCGTAGGGGTCCCCCAGGGGTATGGCTACACCTTC | NA | NA | TRBJ1-2 | TRBV19
CASGLDPRAGYGYTF | TGTGCTAGTGGTTTGGACCCCCGGGCAGGCTATGGCTACACCTTC | NA | NA | TRBJ1-2 | TRBV12-5
CASSRPPTGELFF | TGTGCCAGCAGCCGCCCCCCAACCGGGGAGCTGTTTTTT | NA | NA | TRBJ2-2 | TRBV6-5
CSVMNRGLGAEAFF | TGCAGCGTCATGAACAGGGGACTGGGCGCTGAAGCTTTCTTT | NA | TRBD1 | TRBJ1-1 | TRBV29-1
CATRAGGSTDTQYF | TGCGCCACCCGGGCGGGGGGCAGCACAGATACGCAGTATTTT | NA | TRBD2 | TRBJ2-3 | TRBV5-1
CASSEQGDALGYTF | TGTGCCAGCAGCGAACAGGGGGATGCGCTTGGCTACACCTTC | NA | TRBD1 | TRBJ1-2 | TRBV7-2
CASSRSGTYEQYF | TGTGCCAGCAGCCGATCGGGGACCTACGAGCAGTACTTC | NA | NA | TRBJ2-7 | TRBV6-5
CASSSDRGRNTEAFF | TGCGCCAGCAGCTCTGACAGGGGACGGAACACTGAAGCTTTCTTT | NA | TRBD1 | TRBJ1-1 | TRBV5-1
CASSLRDYTYEQYF | TGTGCCAGCAGCTTACGTGATTATACCTACGAGCAGTACTTC | once | NA | TRBJ2-7 | TRBV11-3
CASSTDSGGPIPSTDTQYF | TGTGCCAGCAGCACGGATAGCGGGGGGCCGATACCTAGCACAGATACGCAGTATTTT | NA | TRBD2 | TRBJ2-3 | TRBV7-8